These 13 T cell receptor beta chains were all obtained from the same sample, sequenced in a study of CDR3 diversity in severe acne (dated by TCRdb to between 2017 and 2020). To prepare the library, PCR was applied. Data came from an Illumina HiSeq 2000. The public reads were quality trimmed at Q25 with fastp and then assembled into clones with MiXCR by TCRdb, keeping productive beta chains. Rows matching on CDR3 protein sequence are summarized as one entry with the most common DNA and genes. The sample table records about 84,000 distinct CDR3 sequences; roughly 51% of these occur just once. 13% to 15% of the sample comes from the top ten. Sequenced: blood. Source of these receptors: a male donor in good health, without acne.

The chain uses TRBV5-1 and TRBJ2-7; D may be TRBD1 (5 bases). The germline V gene encodes CDR1 SGHRS and CDR2 YFSETQ. V lost 0 bases and J lost 5, with 12 bases in between. The CDR3 has 14 residues. CDR3 DNA: TGCGCCAGCAGCTTGGGGTGGGGCCTTAACGAGCAGTACTTC. Translating gives CASSLGWGLNEQYF.

This clonotype was seen at least ten times. The rearrangement joins TRBV28 to TRBJ2-7, with TRBD1 matching over 7 bases. CDR1 is MDHEN and CDR2 is SYDVKM in the germline V gene. V lost 6 bases and J lost 2; bases outside the gene matches: 10. The CDR3 consists of 15 residues. The CDR3 DNA is TGTGCCAGCAGCCCTGGGGAACAGGGGCCCTACGAGCAGTACTTC. Amino acids: CASSPGEQGPYEQYF.

V is TRBV12-3 or TRBV12-4 and J is TRBJ1-5; D gene uncertain. Trimming cost V 3 bases and J 0 bases, with 0 bases left between them. The CDR3 consists of 12 residues. CDR3 coding DNA: TGTGCCAGCAGTTTTAGCAATCAGCCCCAGCATTTT. It translates to CASSFSNQPQHF.

The V call is TRBV29-1, the J call TRBJ1-5; the D gene is possibly TRBD1 (5 bases). The CDR3 is made up of 12 amino acids. V was shortened by 6 bases and J by 4 bases, with 10 bases between the two germline ends. Looked up from germline, CDR1 is SQVTM and CDR2 is ANQGSEA. The CDR3 spells CSVAGWNQPQHF. The CDR3 bases are TGCAGCGTAGCAGGGTGGAATCAGCCCCAGCATTTT. The full variable domain, its missing parts supplied by reference TRBV29-1 and TRBJ1-5, is SAVISQKPSRDICQRGTSLTIQCQVDSQVTMMFWYRQQPGQSLTLIATANQGSEATYESGFVIDKFPISRPNLTFSTLTVSNMSPEDSSIYLCSVAGWNQPQHFGDGTRLSIL.

The rearrangement links TRBV2 to TRBJ2-1; D gene unclear. Per germline, CDR1 SNHLY and CDR2 FYNNEI. Trimming shortened V by 7 bases and J by 8 bases, and 15 bases separated the two germline ends. This CDR3 spans 13 amino acids. Written as DNA, the CDR3 is TGTGCCAGCATTCGCGAGCCTAGTGATGAGCAGTTCTTC. Protein sequence: CASIREPSDEQFF.

The chain recombines TRBV20-1 with TRBJ2-1, with unresolved D. The V end was cut by 3 bases, the J end by 6 bases, with 24 bases between. This CDR3 comprises 17 residues. CDR1 and CDR2 from the germline V gene are DFQATT and SNEGSKA (reference sequence). The CDR3 reads CSASQSPQSKASNEQFF. CDR3 in DNA: TGCAGTGCTAGTCAGTCCCCCCAATCTAAAGCTTCCAATGAGCAGTTCTTC.

Regarding this clonotype: It is unclear where the CDR3 begins or ends on the DNA, so no DNA is shown, and the CDR3 is as TCRdb lists it. The chain joins TRBV20-1 to TRBJ1-6. Ends included, the CDR3 has 24 residues. The V gene's germline CDR1 is DFQATT and CDR2 SNEGSKA (reference sequence). The CDR3 loop is CSARGQTGVDTQYFGPGTRSPLHF.

This rearrangement joins TRBV7-2 to TRBJ2-1, with 7 nucleotides matching TRBD1. Trimming cost V 2 bases and J 3 bases; bases outside gene matches: 1. The CDR3 covers 14 residues. The germline V gene encodes CDR1 SGHTA and CDR2 FQGNSA. DNA for the CDR3: TGTGCCAGCAGCTTATCAGGGGGCTACAATGAGCAGTTCTTC. Translated, it gives CASSLSGGYNEQFF.

Notes on this clonotype: It is unclear where the CDR3 begins or ends on the DNA, so no DNA is shown, and the CDR3 is as TCRdb lists it. The V gene is TRBV6-1, the J gene TRBJ2-5. The CDR3 comprises 20 residues, both ends counted. Germline V lookup: CDR1 MNHNS, CDR2 SASEGT. The CDR3 loop reads CASTAPEMVGYTFGSGTKYF.

In this sample, this clonotype turned up a few times. The chain joins TRBV2 to TRBJ1-1; D unresolved. CDR3 length: 13 amino acids. The V end was cut by 7 bases, the J end by 1 base, with 10 bases between. The V gene's germline CDR1 is SNHLY and CDR2 FYNNEI. The CDR3 DNA sequence: TGTGCCAGCACACAAGAGACGAACACTGAAGCTTTCTTT. It yields the protein CASTQETNTEAFF.

This chain connects TRBV20-1 to TRBJ1-2, with 7 nucleotides matching TRBD1. With 3 bases clipped from V and 11 bases from J, the junction kept 9 bases outside the gene matches. This CDR3 has 12 amino acids. Germline assignment: CDR1 DFQATT and CDR2 SNEGSKA (reference sequence). CDR3 region: CSASPRGEWYTF. DNA for the CDR3: TGCAGTGCTAGTCCCAGGGGGGAGTGGTACACCTTC.

This clonotype came up many times. The DNA for the CDR3 is TGTGCCAGCAGGCCGACTAGCGGGGGAATGAATGAGCAGTTCTTC. Its translation: CASRPTSGGMNEQFF. The rearrangement joins TRBV5-8 to TRBJ2-1, with TRBD2 matching over 12 bases. The CDR3 spans 15 residues. The trim removed 5 bases at V and 7 bases at J, leaving 7 bases unmatched. In germline, CDR1 is SGHTS, CDR2 YDEGEE.

The chain uses TRBV7-2 and TRBJ2-7; D gene uncertain. CDR1 and CDR2 (germline): SGHTA, FQGNSA. The CDR3 is 13 amino acids. V shed 3 bases and J shed 6 bases, with 12 bases lying between them. The CDR3 reads CASSFRQWLEQYF. The CDR3 coding sequence is TGTGCCAGCAGCTTCCGACAATGGCTCGAGCAGTACTTC.